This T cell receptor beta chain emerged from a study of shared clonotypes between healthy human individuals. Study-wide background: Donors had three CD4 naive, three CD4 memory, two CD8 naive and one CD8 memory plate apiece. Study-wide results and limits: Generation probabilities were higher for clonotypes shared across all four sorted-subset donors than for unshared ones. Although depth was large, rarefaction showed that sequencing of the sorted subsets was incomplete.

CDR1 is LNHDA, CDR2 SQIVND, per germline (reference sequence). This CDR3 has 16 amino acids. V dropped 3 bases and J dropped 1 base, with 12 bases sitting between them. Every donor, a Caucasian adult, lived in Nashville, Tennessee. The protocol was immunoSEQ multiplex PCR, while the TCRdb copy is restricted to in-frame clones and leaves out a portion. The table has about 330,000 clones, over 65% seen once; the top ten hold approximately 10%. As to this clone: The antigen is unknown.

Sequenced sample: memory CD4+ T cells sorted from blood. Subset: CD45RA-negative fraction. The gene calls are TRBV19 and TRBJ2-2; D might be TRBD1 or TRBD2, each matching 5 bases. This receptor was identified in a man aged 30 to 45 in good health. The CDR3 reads CASSIKGSRNTGELFF. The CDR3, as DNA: TGTGCCAGTAGTATTAAGGGGAGTCGGAACACCGGGGAGCTGTTTTTT.